Shown below are 32 T cell receptor beta chains from a single sample sequenced in a study of beta chain features in type 1 diabetes. Study conclusions and caveats: Moderate but significant shortening of TCRB CDR3s was recorded in all four CD4+ subsets from Type 1 diabetes patients.

What was sequenced were expressed TCRB transcripts, since all of the isolated RNA had been reverse transcribed. Sequencing used immunoSEQ multiplex PCR; TCRdb keeps in-frame clones, though not all of them. The repertoire includes under 200,000 clones, around 10% of them detected once, and roughly 0.5% sits in the top ten. These receptors are not linked to any known antigen. The specimen sequenced was central memory CD4+ T cells from blood. These receptors originate from a man younger than 40 with type 1 diabetes.

The chain has TRBV28 and TRBJ2-7; weak D call: TRBD1 (6 bases). CDR1 is MDHEN, CDR2 SYDVKM, per germline. With 5 bases removed from V and 5 bases from J, the gap between germline ends came to 16 bases. This CDR3 contains 14 residues. The chain's CDR3 is CASSRFRGGDEQYF. The CDR3 region has the DNA TGTGCCAGCAGTAGGTTTCGAGGGGGTGACGAGCAGTACTTC.

The chain combines TRBV13 with TRBJ1-2, with 9 bases lining up with TRBD1. Per germline, CDR1 PRHDT and CDR2 FYEKMQ (reference sequence). J lost 2 bases, V lost 5 bases, and 9 bases had no gene match. This CDR3 region has 16 residues. The CDR3 DNA reads as TGTGCCAGCAGCCGTGGACAGGGGTCAAAGAACTATGGCTACACCTTC. Translating gives CASSRGQGSKNYGYTF.

This clone came up a few times. The J gene is TRBJ2-1, the V gene TRBV28, with 8 bases fitting TRBD1. CDR3 size: 14 residues. J was trimmed by 7 bases and V by 6 bases; bases with no gene match: 8. Germline V gene data show CDR1 as MDHEN and CDR2 as SYDVKM. The CDR3 here is CASRGPGGGNEQFF. Here the CDR3 DNA reads TGTGCCAGCAGGGGGCCAGGGGGCGGGAATGAGCAGTTCTTC.

This clone was detected only a few times. The junction differs from germline at one of its ends, possibly a read error. The chain joins TRBV7-8 to TRBJ2-7; 8 nucleotides align to TRBD1. CDR3 length: 11 residues. CDR1 and CDR2 (germline): SGHVS, FQNEAQ. The CDR3 protein is CASSLGQALHF. DNA for the CDR3: TGTGCCAGCAGCTTGGGACAGGCCTTGCACTTC.

J is TRBJ2-1 and V is TRBV4-2; TRBD1 matches 10 bases. With V trimmed by 1 base and J by 1 base, 4 bases remained unmatched. CDR1 and CDR2 (germline): LGHNA, YNFKEQ. The CDR3 covers 17 residues. The CDR3 region has the DNA TGTGCCAGCAGCCAAGGGACAGGGGGAAAGTCCTACAATGAGCAGTTCTTC. Its protein is CASSQGTGGKSYNEQFF.

This clone appeared a few times. The chain uses TRBV2 and TRBJ1-1; D not certain. V lost 4 bases and J lost 0, with 6 bases in between. The CDR3 runs to 13 residues. CDR1 and CDR2 from the germline V gene are SNHLY and FYNNEI. The DNA for the CDR3 is TGTGCCAGCAGTGGAGACATGAACACTGAAGCTTTCTTT. Its translation: CASSGDMNTEAFF.

This clone was detected only a few times. The genes are TRBV6-1 and TRBJ1-1, with a weak D call TRBD1 (6 bases). Germline V CDR1 and CDR2: MNHNS, SASEGT. CDR3 length equals 14 residues. The ends were cut back, 3 bases at V and 4 bases at J, with 12 bases in the middle. CDR3 sequence: CASSDIRGSTEAFF. The CDR3, as DNA: TGTGCCAGCAGTGATATTAGGGGGTCCACTGAAGCTTTCTTT.

The chain combines TRBV15 with TRBJ2-4; TRBD2 is a possible D gene (7 bases). V dropped 3 bases and J dropped 3 bases, with 15 bases sitting between them. From germline, CDR1 is LNHNV and CDR2 YYDKDF (reference sequence). The CDR3 length is 16 residues. The CDR3 here is CATSRAGALDKNIQYF. The CDR3 bases are TGTGCCACCAGCAGGGCGGGGGCGTTAGACAAAAACATTCAGTACTTC.

The J gene is TRBJ2-1, the V gene TRBV11-3; 9 bases fit TRBD2. There are 14 residues in the CDR3. V was pared by 5 bases and J by 6 bases, with 5 bases of the junction left unmatched. Germline V lookup: CDR1 SGHNT, CDR2 YENEEA. CDR3 in amino acids: CASSPGLAGNEQFF. The DNA for the CDR3 is TGTGCCAGCAGCCCGGGACTAGCTGGCAATGAGCAGTTCTTC.

In this sample, this clone turned up a few times. This sequence joins TRBV30 and TRBJ2-1; the match to TRBD2 covers 14 bases. The germline CDR1 and CDR2 sequences are GTSNPN and SVGIG (reference sequence). Losses at the gene ends were 2 bases for V and 5 bases for J; bases not matched to a gene: 14. CDR3 size: 19 residues. The CDR3 sequence: CAWSRGLAGVDPLNNEQFF. The CDR3 nucleotides read TGTGCCTGGAGTCGGGGACTAGCGGGAGTTGACCCCCTTAACAATGAGCAGTTCTTC.

This chain connects TRBV6-1 to TRBJ2-7; the D gene is possibly TRBD2 (7 bases). Trimming stripped 1 base from V and 6 bases from J, with 13 bases between. The germline CDR1 and CDR2 sequences are MNHNS and SASEGT. The CDR3 covers 14 residues. The chain's CDR3 is CASSEGLGGAEQYF. CDR3 DNA: TGTGCCAGCAGTGAAGGACTAGGGGGGGCCGAGCAGTACTTC.

This chain uses TRBV14 with TRBJ2-5, with TRBD2 matching over 8 bases. The ends lost 0 bases at V and 7 bases at J; junction bases unmatched: 13. The germline CDR1 and CDR2 sequences are SGHDN and FVKESK. CDR3 length equals 17 residues. The CDR3 region has the DNA TGTGCCAGCAGCCAAGAATGGGCCGGGAGGGCCGGAGGGACCCAGTACTTC. Amino acid sequence: CASSQEWAGRAGGTQYF.

The gene calls are TRBV11-2 and TRBJ2-1; D ambiguous. Germline CDR1 reads SGHAT; CDR2 reads FQNNGV. The CDR3 consists of 17 residues. V was trimmed by 5 bases and J by 0 bases, leaving 17 bases between them. CDR3 DNA sequence: TGTGCCAGCAGCCCCAAAGCGCTAAGGAGCTCCTACAATGAGCAGTTCTTC. It specifies CASSPKALRSSYNEQFF.

The chain joins TRBV30 to TRBJ1-2; D perhaps matches TRBD1 (6 bases). Trimming pared 3 bases from V and 9 bases from J, leaving 23 bases between. Germline V gives CDR1 GTSNPN, CDR2 SVGIG (reference sequence). The CDR3 sequence is 15 residues long. The CDR3 spells CAWSPKRTLGTSYTF. The CDR3 bases are TGTGCCTGGAGCCCCAAGAGGACCCTCGGGACAAGCTACACCTTC. Full variable domain (missing parts from reference TRBV30 and TRBJ1-2): SQTIHQWPATLVQPVGSPLSLECTVEGTSNPNLYWYRQAAGRGLQLLFYSVGIGQISSEVPQNLSASRPQDRQFILSSKKLLLSDSGFYLCAWSPKRTLGTSYTFGSGTRLTVV.

CDR3 protein: CASRVAGNTGELFF. In DNA, the CDR3 is TGTGCCAGCAGAGTAGCGGGAAACACCGGGGAGCTGTTTTTT. This chain connects TRBV28 to TRBJ2-2, with 8 bases matching TRBD2. Trimming at V came to 6 bases and at J to 2 bases, leaving 2 bases not matched to a gene. The CDR3 spans 14 residues. Germline-derived CDR1 and CDR2 are MDHEN and SYDVKM.

This clone was recorded many times. The chain joins TRBV29-1 to TRBJ2-2, with D perhaps matching TRBD2 (5 bases). This CDR3 has 13 amino acids. Trimming took 7 bases from V and 3 from J, leaving 12 bases between them. Germline CDR1 SQVTM, CDR2 ANQGSEA. CDR3 region: CSARLGDTGELFF. CDR3 nucleotides: TGCAGCGCCCGCTTGGGAGACACCGGGGAGCTGTTTTTT.

This clone turned up a few times. This sequence joins TRBV11-2 and TRBJ1-2, with 7 bases identical to TRBD1. The CDR3 has 13 residues. J gave up 3 bases and V 5 bases, and 3 bases lay outside the gene matches. Looked up from germline, CDR1 is SGHAT and CDR2 is FQNNGV. The CDR3 region has the DNA TGTGCCAGCAGCACCGGGACAGACTATGGCTACACCTTC. This codes for CASSTGTDYGYTF. Variable domain in full (rest from reference TRBV11-2 and TRBJ1-2): EAGVAQSPRYKIIEKRQSVAFWCNPISGHATLYWYQQILGQGPKLLIQFQNNGVVDDSQLPKDRFSAERLKGVDSTLKIQPAKLEDSAVYLCASSTGTDYGYTFGSGTRLTVV.

The V call is TRBV6-5, the J call TRBJ1-1; possibly TRBD1 for D (5 bases). This CDR3 contains 15 residues. V lost 0 bases and J 1 base, leaving 9 bases between the germline ends. Germline V gene lookup returns CDR1 MNHEY and CDR2 SVGAGI. The CDR3 nucleotides are TGTGCCAGCAGTTACTCGATGCAGGGGAACACTGAAGCTTTCTTT. This encodes CASSYSMQGNTEAFF.

V gene TRBV19 combines with J gene TRBJ1-5; TRBD1 matches at 9 bases. The germline CDR1 and CDR2 sequences are LNHDA and SQIVND (reference sequence). The trim removed 3 bases at V and 1 base at J, leaving 7 bases unmatched. The CDR3 has 17 residues. This chain's CDR3 is CASSMWDRAMSNQPQHF. The CDR3 coding sequence is TGTGCCAGTAGTATGTGGGACAGGGCGATGAGCAATCAGCCCCAGCATTTT.

This clone occurred a few times. This chain joins TRBV6-5 and TRBJ2-1; D unresolved. The ends were cut back, 4 bases at V and 9 bases at J, with 13 bases in the middle. The V gene's germline CDR1 is MNHEY and CDR2 SVGAGI. The CDR3 covers 13 residues. The CDR3, as DNA: TGTGCCAGCAGTTCCTACGCGACGGGTGAGCAGTTCTTC. This sequence encodes CASSSYATGEQFF.

This sequence joins TRBV5-1 and TRBJ2-1, with TRBD2 matching over 15 bases. Germline CDR1 reads SGHRS; CDR2 reads YFSETQ. J gave up 6 bases and V 3 bases, and 4 bases lay outside the gene matches. This CDR3 has 16 amino acids. The CDR3 protein is CASSSGLAGGANEQFF. In DNA, the CDR3 is TGCGCCAGCAGCTCCGGACTAGCGGGGGGGGCCAATGAGCAGTTCTTC.

The genes are TRBV2 and TRBJ2-2, with D uncertain. V was cut by 6 bases and J by 5 bases, with 7 bases left in between. The germline V gene has CDR1 SNHLY and CDR2 FYNNEI. This CDR3 is 12 amino acids long. Here the CDR3 reads CASRPNTGELFF. In DNA form, the CDR3 reads TGTGCCAGCAGACCTAATACCGGGGAGCTGTTTTTT.

This clone occurred a few times. The chain has TRBV15 and TRBJ2-1; possibly TRBD2 for D (5 bases). The CDR3 length is 13 residues. From germline, CDR1 is LNHNV and CDR2 YYDKDF (reference sequence). V dropped 1 base and J dropped 8 bases, with 9 bases sitting between them. In DNA form, the CDR3 reads TGTGCCACCAGCAGAGGGAGGTTGGATGAGCAGTTCTTC. Its translation: CATSRGRLDEQFF.

The chain links TRBV6-5 to TRBJ2-5; D uncertain. The CDR3 length is 12 residues. The germline V gene has CDR1 MNHEY and CDR2 SVGAGI. The ends were cut back, 4 bases at V and 5 bases at J, with 8 bases in the middle. In DNA, the CDR3 is TGTGCCAGCAGTTCCATCGGGGAGACCCAGTACTTC. It encodes CASSSIGETQYF.

The V call is TRBV7-3, the J call TRBJ1-2; D uncertain. V dropped 2 bases and J dropped 6 bases, with 10 bases sitting between them. Germline values: CDR1 SGHTA, CDR2 FQGTGA. This CDR3 has 13 residues. The CDR3 spells CASSLGHGDGYTF. The CDR3 nucleotides are TGTGCCAGCAGCTTAGGCCACGGGGATGGCTACACCTTC.

The chain couples TRBV2 to TRBJ2-5; TRBD1 aligns across 7 bases. V shed 6 bases, J shed 2 bases, and the junction held 3 bases outside the gene matches. The CDR3 runs to 13 residues. From germline, CDR1 is SNHLY and CDR2 FYNNEI. DNA of the CDR3: TGTGCCAGCAGGAGGGGACAGCAAGAGACCCAGTACTTC. Translated: CASRRGQQETQYF.

This chain uses TRBV5-1 with TRBJ2-5; perhaps TRBD1 as D (6 bases). CDR3 length: 14 amino acids. Germline loops: CDR1 SGHRS, CDR2 YFSETQ. Trimming stripped 5 bases from V and 5 bases from J, with 16 bases between. As DNA, the CDR3 is TGCGCCAGCAGTACCAGGGGCCTCAAGGAGACCCAGTACTTC. It codes for CASSTRGLKETQYF. The full variable domain, its missing parts supplied by reference TRBV5-1 and TRBJ2-5, is KAGVTQTPRYLIKTRGQQVTLSCSPISGHRSVSWYQQTPGQGLQFLFEYFSETQRNKGNFPGRFSGRQFSNSRSEMNVSTLELGDSALYLCASSTRGLKETQYFGPGTRLLVL.

In this sample, this clone turned up a few times. The chain is built from TRBV7-3 and TRBJ1-2; the match to TRBD1 covers 8 bases. The CDR3 extends over 14 amino acids. J lost 6 bases, V lost 5 bases, and 8 bases had no gene match. CDR1 SGHTA and CDR2 FQGTGA come from the germline V gene. CDR3 protein: CASSVQGGGDGYTF. In nucleotides, the CDR3 is TGTGCCAGCAGCGTACAGGGGGGTGGAGATGGCTACACCTTC.

The table lists this clone with a few counts. The chain has TRBV4-2 and TRBJ2-1, with 8 bases lining up with TRBD2. The V and J ends lost 5 bases and 9 bases, in that order; junction bases with no gene match: 9. The CDR3 contains 14 residues. Germline V CDR1 and CDR2: LGHNA, YNFKEQ. This CDR3 reads CASSLGSGRAEQFF. CDR3 nucleotide sequence: TGTGCCAGCAGCTTAGGAAGCGGGAGAGCTGAGCAGTTCTTC.

This clone was detected a few times. This chain uses TRBV7-2 with TRBJ2-1, with D unclear. V gave up 2 bases and J gave up 9 bases, with 11 bases separating them. The CDR3 sequence is 13 residues long. Germline values: CDR1 SGHTA, CDR2 FQGNSA. In DNA form, the CDR3 reads TGTGCCAGCAGCTTACTAGAGCTCACTGAGCAGTTCTTC. Translated: CASSLLELTEQFF.

This clone was observed a few times. The chain combines TRBV7-8 with TRBJ2-7; D possibly corresponds to TRBD1 (6 bases). The V gene's germline CDR1 is SGHVS and CDR2 FQNEAQ. The CDR3 sequence is 15 residues long. Trimming stripped 1 base from V and 6 bases from J, with 16 bases between. The CDR3 bases are TGTGCCAGCAGCTTAGTTTCACAGGGTGTGGGCGAGCAGTACTTC. This sequence encodes CASSLVSQGVGEQYF.

This clone was seen a few times. The chain joins TRBV9 to TRBJ2-1; 8 bases align to TRBD2. This CDR3 is 15 amino acids long. The V gene end was trimmed by 2 bases and the J gene end by 9 bases; junction bases not matched to a gene: 10. Germline assignment: CDR1 SGDLS and CDR2 YYNGEE. The CDR3 DNA follows: TGTGCCAGCAGCGTTATAGCGGGACGCGTCGCTGAGCAGTTCTTC. Translated, it gives CASSVIAGRVAEQFF.